This T cell receptor (beta chain) was obtained from a study of breast tumors, draining lymph nodes, adjacent tissues. General study findings and limits: Data fit most tumor T cells coming from lymph node, expanding in tumor.

V lost 4 bases to trimming and J lost 5 bases; unmatched junction nucleotides: 6. The CDR3 has 14 residues. Germline CDR1 SGHRS, CDR2 YFSETQ. Remarks on this clonotype: What it recognizes is unknown.

The lymph nodes were axillary draining lymph nodes from breast cancer patients. Via MiXCR, TCRdb re-called the multiplex PCR reads, giving one row per CDR3 protein. The sample shows 150,000 to 200,000 distinct CDR3 sequences, 30% to 40% of them seen only once. V usage is TRBV5-1 and J usage is TRBJ1-2; 9 nucleotides line up with TRBD1. The clonotype was recovered from a female donor with breast cancer. Some clones in this sample may be carry-over from other donors' samples. Input material: axillary lymph node tissue. The CDR3 nucleotides read TGCGCCAGCAGCCCGAGGACAGGGGAATATGGCTACACCTTC. As protein: CASSPRTGEYGYTF.